This T cell receptor (beta chain) originates from a study of early T cells in non-severe SARS-CoV-2 infection. Overall study context: The authors sequenced bulk RNA from unsorted whole blood, leaving chains unpaired.

In the library, individual cDNA molecules carried attached unique molecular identifiers. One entry per CDR3 protein, called by TCRdb with MiXCR from the 5' RACE reads. The table lists about 110,000 distinct CDR3 sequences, over 10% of them singletons. Study conclusions and caveats: Anti-spike CD8 responses were favored by VDJdb matching, which missed private and CD4 specificities.

The sample holds a few counts of this clonotype. What it recognizes is unknown. CDR1 is LNHDA, CDR2 SQIVND, per germline (reference sequence). The CDR3 has 17 residues. Between the trimmed V and J ends, which lost 5 bases and 4 bases, there was a span of 21 bases. The sequencing sample was made of whole blood. This TCR derives from an adult who was a healthcare worker with PCR-confirmed SARS-CoV-2 infection or an uninfected control (not recorded which). The chain links TRBV19 to TRBJ2-1; D unresolved. CDR3 nucleotide sequence: TGTGCCAGTAGTCTTCTGGCGGCCATGACACCTTACAATGAGCAGTTCTTC. Translation gives CASSLLAAMTPYNEQFF.